Below, 19 T cell receptor beta chains from the same sample are listed, as sequenced in a study of response to subunit inactivated influenza vaccine. TCRdb passed the RT-PCR reads through MiXCR, listing each CDR3 protein once. The sample lists some 600,000 distinct CDR3 sequences, around 13% occurring once. Specimen: PBMCs from blood, collected around 15 days before vaccination. These TCRs come from a man aged 50-60 years who received an inactivated influenza vaccine.

This clonotype turned up a few times. This chain connects TRBV6-5 to TRBJ2-1; D call uncertain. From germline, CDR1 is MNHEY and CDR2 SVGAGI. The CDR3 extends over 15 amino acids. Trimming shortened V by 0 bases and J by 5 bases, and 11 bases separated the two germline ends. CDR3 DNA sequence: TGTGCCAGCAGTTACTCCCGGGTAACCGACAATGAGCAGTTCTTC. Translating it yields CASSYSRVTDNEQFF.

This clonotype was counted at least ten times. This chain links TRBV4-3 with TRBJ2-5; D unclear. Germline CDR1 reads LGHNA; CDR2 reads YSLEER. Trimming stripped 0 bases from V and 4 bases from J, with 12 bases between. CDR3 length: 15 amino acids. CDR3 region: CASSQESSSRETQYF. In nucleotides, the CDR3 is TGCGCCAGCAGCCAAGAGTCTAGTAGCCGAGAGACCCAGTACTTC.

This clonotype came up many times. The gene calls are TRBV21-1 and TRBJ2-7; the table's TRBD2 call for D was not verified on the DNA. TRBV21-1 is a pseudogene segment. This CDR3 comprises 17 residues. CDR3 loop: CASSTLPLAGVRNEQYF. The CDR3 bases are TGTGCCAGCAGCACCCTACCACTAGCGGGAGTAAGAAACGAGCAGTACTTC.

This clonotype was seen ten or more times. The chain is built from TRBV7-2 and TRBJ1-2, with a weak D call TRBD1 (5 bases). The length of the CDR3 is 15 residues. CDR1 SGHTA and CDR2 FQGNSA come from the germline V gene. The V and J ends lost 1 base and 6 bases respectively, with 15 bases between them. The CDR3 reads CASSLEYSAGNGYTF. In DNA form, the CDR3 reads TGTGCCAGCAGCTTAGAGTATTCGGCAGGGAATGGCTACACCTTC. Filled out from reference TRBV7-2 and TRBJ1-2, the complete variable domain reads GAGVSQSPSNKVTEKGKDVELRCDPISGHTALYWYRQSLGQGLEFLIYFQGNSAPDKSGLPSDRFSAERTGGSVSTLTIQRTQQEDSAVYLCASSLEYSAGNGYTFGSGTRLTVV.

The table lists this clonotype with a few counts. V gene TRBV4-3 combines with J gene TRBJ2-1; D is unclear. The CDR3 has 13 amino acids. Germline lookup yields CDR1 LGHNA and CDR2 YSLEER. Trimming took 0 bases from V and 7 from J, leaving 7 bases between them. The CDR3 reads CASSQELRNEQFF. For the CDR3, the DNA is TGCGCCAGCAGCCAAGAATTGAGGAATGAGCAGTTCTTC.

This clonotype was found a few times. This chain links TRBV10-3 with TRBJ2-1; 13 positions agree with TRBD2. With V trimmed by 1 base and J by 7 bases, 7 bases remained unmatched. The V gene's germline CDR1 is ENHRY and CDR2 SYGVKD. CDR3 length: 17 residues. The DNA of the CDR3 is TGTGCCATCAGTGAGTTTACTAGCGGGGGGGCCAGGAATGAGCAGTTCTTC. Translated: CAISEFTSGGARNEQFF.

The table lists this clonotype with a few counts. The rearrangement joins TRBV12-3 or TRBV12-4 to TRBJ1-5; possible D gene TRBD1, 5 bases. V was clipped by 3 bases and J by 7 bases, with 13 bases between them. The CDR3 extends over 14 amino acids. The CDR3, as DNA: TGTGCCAGCAGTTTGGGGGGAATGCGCCAGCCCCAGCATTTT. Encoded protein: CASSLGGMRQPQHF.

Only a few counts were recorded for this clonotype. J is TRBJ2-1 and V is TRBV9, with TRBD2 identical over 7 bases. The CDR3 spans 16 residues. CDR1 and CDR2 (germline): SGDLS, YYNGEE. Losses at the gene ends were 1 base for V and 6 bases for J; bases not matched to a gene: 10. CDR3 bases: TGTGCCAGCAGCGTACATTCTGGGACTATGGCCAATGAGCAGTTCTTC. Its protein product is CASSVHSGTMANEQFF.

This clonotype was detected a few times. The chain couples TRBV9 to TRBJ2-7; 10 bases fit TRBD2. The CDR3 extends over 15 amino acids. V was clipped by 3 bases and J by 3 bases; unmatched bases: 6. Germline V CDR1 and CDR2: SGDLS, YYNGEE. The CDR3 DNA follows: TGTGCCAGCAGCGCCACTAGCGGGACAAACTACGAGCAGTACTTC. Protein: CASSATSGTNYEQYF.

This clonotype has just a few counts. The rearrangement uses TRBV28 and TRBJ1-4, with D possibly being TRBD1 (5 bases). This CDR3 spans 14 amino acids. The germline gives CDR1 MDHEN, CDR2 SYDVKM. V shed 5 bases and J shed 1 base, with 8 bases lying between them. In nucleotides, the CDR3 is TGTGCCAGCAGTCGAGGACAAACTAATGAAAAACTGTTTTTT. Its translation: CASSRGQTNEKLFF.

This clonotype appeared many times. The V and J genes are TRBV5-1 and TRBJ2-1, with D hard to call. This CDR3 has 11 amino acids. The V gene's germline CDR1 is SGHRS and CDR2 YFSETQ. Trimming removed 4 bases at V and 7 bases at J, with 6 bases between. The CDR3 here is CASSPANEQFF. The CDR3 DNA sequence: TGCGCCAGCAGCCCCGCGAATGAGCAGTTCTTC.

This clonotype was counted only a few times. V is TRBV4-3 and J is TRBJ2-1; 11 positions agree with TRBD2. CDR1 LGHNA and CDR2 YSLEER come from the germline V gene. The CDR3 runs to 17 residues. The V and J ends lost 0 bases and 6 bases, in that order; junction bases with no gene match: 7. The CDR3 coding sequence is TGCGCCAGCAGCCAAGATCGGGCTAGCGGGGGGTTCAATGAGCAGTTCTTC. Amino acid sequence: CASSQDRASGGFNEQFF.

As to this clonotype: This clone may be a read error of a much larger clone one base away. The chain employs TRBV9 and TRBJ1-1, with D unclear. Germline CDR1 SGDLS, CDR2 YYNGEE. The CDR3 spans 15 residues. The CDR3 sequence is CARSVVKGQNTEAFF. The CDR3, as DNA: TGTGCCAGAAGCGTAGTCAAAGGCCAGAACACTGAAGCTTTCTTT.

V is TRBV27 and J is TRBJ2-7; weak D call: TRBD1 (6 bases). Trimming removed 3 bases from V and 2 bases from J, with 11 bases in between. CDR1 and CDR2 (germline): MNHEY, SMNVEV (reference sequence). The CDR3 spans 14 residues. The CDR3 here is CASSFQGQPYEQYF. In DNA form, the CDR3 reads TGTGCCAGCAGTTTCCAAGGACAGCCCTACGAGCAGTACTTC.

A few counts support this clonotype. In nucleotides, the CDR3 is TGCAGTGCCCCGGACGTGATAGGGGATGGCTACACCTTC. Protein: CSAPDVIGDGYTF. This chain links TRBV20-1 with TRBJ1-2, with a possible D match to TRBD1 (5 bases). Trimming removed 6 bases at V and 6 bases at J, with 17 bases between. Per germline, CDR1 DFQATT and CDR2 SNEGSKA (reference sequence). CDR3 length: 13 residues.

The chain joins TRBV28 to TRBJ2-1; 10 bases map to TRBD2. The V and J ends lost 4 bases and 7 bases, in that order; junction bases with no gene match: 10. The CDR3 is 16 residues long. The germline V gene has CDR1 MDHEN and CDR2 SYDVKM. The CDR3 region has the DNA TGTGCCAGCAGTTCAGCAGCGGGAGGGCCGTTAAATGAGCAGTTCTTC. Translating gives CASSSAAGGPLNEQFF.

The sample holds many counts of this clonotype. The J gene is TRBJ1-5, the V gene TRBV20-1, with no clear D. CDR1 and CDR2 (germline): DFQATT, SNEGSKA (reference sequence). The CDR3 is made up of 13 amino acids. The ends were cut back, 5 bases at V and 4 bases at J, with 12 bases in the middle. CDR3 coding DNA: TGCAGTGCTCTGGGCCAATTTAATCAGCCCCAGCATTTT. Its protein product is CSALGQFNQPQHF.

This clonotype was observed a handful of times. The CDR3 region has the DNA TGCAGTGCTAGAGTCCCTAGCGGGAGGAGCACAGATACGCAGTATTTT. Translation gives CSARVPSGRSTDTQYF. This chain uses TRBV20-1 with TRBJ2-3; the match to TRBD2 covers 11 bases. V was pared by 1 base and J by 0 bases, with 3 bases of the junction left unmatched. Germline loops: CDR1 DFQATT, CDR2 SNEGSKA (reference sequence). The CDR3 has 16 amino acids.

V gene TRBV15 combines with J gene TRBJ1-1, with 8 bases that match TRBD1. This CDR3 has 14 residues. V dropped 2 bases and J dropped 5; count of bases not matched to a gene: 4. Germline V gene data show CDR1 as LNHNV and CDR2 as YYDKDF (reference sequence). CDR3 bases: TGTGCCACCAGCAGACAAACAGGGGGGACTGAAGCTTTCTTT. It encodes CATSRQTGGTEAFF.